This T cell receptor beta chain was recorded in a study of cytomegalovirus exposure and HLA in healthy donors. Sequencing was performed with immunoSEQ multiplex PCR; in TCRdb, only in-frame clones are kept and a portion is missing. The sample lists some 110,000 clones, more than 70% seen once, with 4% to 6% in the top ten. This clone was observed a few times. The sequence came from a man between 18 and 35 years old in good health and CMV-seronegative. The sequenced material came from PBMCs.

CDR3 residues: CASSSGTSGYYNEQFF. The CDR3 coding sequence is TGTGCCAGCAGTTCCGGGACTAGCGGATACTACAATGAGCAGTTCTTC. The chain is built from TRBV27 and TRBJ2-1; the match to TRBD2 covers 11 bases. The trim removed 4 bases at V and 3 bases at J, leaving 5 bases unmatched. CDR3 length equals 16 residues. Germline CDR1 MNHEY, CDR2 SMNVEV (reference sequence).